One TCR beta chain is described in this entry. Its antigen is unidentified. The sample comes from a study of T cells in Graves' hyperthyroidism and ophthalmopathy. The study's findings and limits: Ophthalmopathy onset followed model prediction by a median approximately six months.

From RNA transcripts, TCR beta CDR3 regions were amplified. Researchers ran a first-round RT-PCR on the TCR CDR3 using the HTBI primer set. MiXCR was run by TCRdb on the multiplex PCR reads, yielding one entry per CDR3 protein. Of 450,000 to 700,000 distinct CDR3 sequences detected, roughly 50% appear once; the ten largest clones hold under 20%. The V end was cut by 5 bases, the J end by 4 bases, with 14 bases between. CDR1 is ENHRY, CDR2 SYGVKD, per germline. This CDR3 has 15 amino acids. Uncontrolled infection, other autoimmune disease, pregnancy or lactation disqualified patients from enrolment. This sequence originates from an adult woman with Graves' disease, either hyperthyroidism or ophthalmopathy (not recorded which). V usage is TRBV10-3 and J usage is TRBJ2-2; D might be TRBD1 or TRBD2, each matching 5 bases. What was sequenced was peripheral blood or thyroid tissue (not recorded which). CDR3 protein: CAISNSARGTGELFF. The CDR3 region has the DNA TGTGCCATCAGTAACAGCGCGAGGGGCACCGGGGAGCTGTTTTTT.